These T cell receptor beta chains were read from a single sample in a study of breast tumors, draining lymph nodes, adjacent tissues. TCRdb analysed the multiplex PCR reads with MiXCR anew, one entry per CDR3 protein. The data hold over 12,000 distinct CDR3 sequences, with roughly 48% observed a single time. Input material: tumor-adjacent breast tissue. All receptors come from a female donor with breast cancer. Some clones in this sample may be carry-over from other donors' samples. CDR3s leave out the opening cysteine and the closing phenylalanine or tryptophan. Some rows mark clone size as missing; the rest say once, few, many or name a class of expanded clone.

clone_size: NA
j_call: TRBJ1-4
v_call: TRBV20-1
cdr3_aa: SASRGATNEKLF

clone_size: NA
j_call: TRBJ2-2
v_call: TRBV5-6
cdr3_aa: ASSLGGQGFTGELF

clone_size: many
j_call: TRBJ1-2
v_call: TRBV2
cdr3_aa: ASSEELQGPLYGYT

clone_size: NA
j_call: TRBJ1-2
v_call: TRBV7-9
cdr3_aa: ASSSQGGLGYGYT

clone_size: once
j_call: TRBJ2-5
v_call: TRBV5-6
cdr3_aa: ASSSDRGREKLFFGSGTQY

clone_size: many
j_call: TRBJ1-2
v_call: TRBV30
cdr3_aa: AYTQTGGGYGYT

clone_size: many
j_call: TRBJ2-5
v_call: TRBV20-1
cdr3_aa: SAGGGETQS

clone_size: NA
j_call: TRBJ1-2
v_call: TRBV11-2
cdr3_aa: ASSLVGQGSFHGYT

clone_size: many
j_call: TRBJ2-1
v_call: TRBV6-2/TRBV6-3
cdr3_aa: ASRRGGARGEQF

clone_size: many
j_call: TRBJ2-7
v_call: TRBV3-1
cdr3_aa: ASSQDPAASSYEQY

clone_size: many
j_call: TRBJ2-1
v_call: TRBV20-1
cdr3_aa: SARVPTASSYNEQF

clone_size: many
j_call: TRBJ2-3
v_call: TRBV12-3/TRBV12-4
cdr3_aa: ASSFGGTGTGTDTQY

clone_size: NA
j_call: TRBJ2-3
v_call: TRBV2
cdr3_aa: ASSRWGEDTQY

clone_size: many
j_call: TRBJ2-3
v_call: TRBV4-3
cdr3_aa: ASSPGTSGNTDTQY

clone_size: NA
j_call: TRBJ2-3
v_call: TRBV29-1
cdr3_aa: SGGGTSGPADTQY

clone_size: once
j_call: TRBJ2-1
v_call: TRBV19
cdr3_aa: ASSIVPFLSGQF

clone_size: medium-sized
j_call: TRBJ2-3
v_call: TRBV20-1
cdr3_aa: SARRLASTDTQY

clone_size: NA
j_call: TRBJ2-1
v_call: TRBV20-1
cdr3_aa: SARPTSGRNEQF

clone_size: many
j_call: TRBJ2-1
v_call: TRBV20-1
cdr3_aa: SAPSASGSSYNEQF

clone_size: medium-sized
j_call: TRBJ2-3
v_call: TRBV4-3
cdr3_aa: ASSPGQHSTDTQY

clone_size: few
j_call: TRBJ2-5
v_call: TRBV29-1
cdr3_aa: SVLPYEGLNLVTETQY

clone_size: medium-sized
j_call: TRBJ1-5
v_call: TRBV20-1
cdr3_aa: SASFDSLVSSNQPQH

clone_size: many
j_call: TRBJ1-2
v_call: TRBV9
cdr3_aa: ASSGRGYGNYGYT

clone_size: medium-sized
j_call: TRBJ2-5
v_call: TRBV20-1
cdr3_aa: SATSLLAGPETQY

clone_size: many
j_call: TRBJ2-5
v_call: TRBV6-1
cdr3_aa: ASSGALKAAQETQY

clone_size: NA
j_call: TRBJ1-2
v_call: TRBV5-1
cdr3_aa: ASAPGTYDFSNYGYT

clone_size: NA
j_call: TRBJ2-3
v_call: TRBV13
cdr3_aa: ASTSRAGYVGDTQY

clone_size: many
j_call: TRBJ1-2
v_call: TRBV12-3/TRBV12-4
cdr3_aa: ASIPGAGGGYT

clone_size: many
j_call: TRBJ2-3
v_call: TRBV28
cdr3_aa: ASSGGITDTQY

clone_size: medium-sized
j_call: TRBJ1-5
v_call: TRBV24-1
cdr3_aa: ATSDFAQPQH

clone_size: many
j_call: TRBJ2-5
v_call: TRBV5-1
cdr3_aa: ASSFGARETQY

clone_size: medium-sized
j_call: TRBJ2-7
v_call: TRBV4-1
cdr3_aa: ASSLSGRSLYEQY

clone_size: once
j_call: TRBJ2-1
v_call: TRBV12-3/TRBV12-4
cdr3_aa: ASSNQGYNEQF

clone_size: NA
j_call: TRBJ2-3
v_call: TRBV9
cdr3_aa: ASSLGTSGKGSDTQY

clone_size: NA
j_call: TRBJ1-1
v_call: TRBV4-2
cdr3_aa: ASSQTAGESTEAF

clone_size: NA
j_call: TRBJ2-5
v_call: TRBV28
cdr3_aa: ASSLSRHQY

clone_size: NA
j_call: TRBJ1-2
v_call: TRBV19
cdr3_aa: ACSIRTGVNYGCT

clone_size: NA
j_call: TRBJ2-1
v_call: TRBV3-1
cdr3_aa: ASSQTPRAQF

clone_size: NA
j_call: TRBJ2-5
v_call: TRBV20-1
cdr3_aa: SAMWTSGGQTQY

clone_size: medium-sized
j_call: TRBJ2-7
v_call: TRBV2
cdr3_aa: ASRAYVTGAEQY

clone_size: many
j_call: TRBJ2-3
v_call: TRBV30
cdr3_aa: AWSVIRGDTQY

clone_size: few
j_call: TRBJ1-2
v_call: TRBV20-1
cdr3_aa: SARDREANYGYT